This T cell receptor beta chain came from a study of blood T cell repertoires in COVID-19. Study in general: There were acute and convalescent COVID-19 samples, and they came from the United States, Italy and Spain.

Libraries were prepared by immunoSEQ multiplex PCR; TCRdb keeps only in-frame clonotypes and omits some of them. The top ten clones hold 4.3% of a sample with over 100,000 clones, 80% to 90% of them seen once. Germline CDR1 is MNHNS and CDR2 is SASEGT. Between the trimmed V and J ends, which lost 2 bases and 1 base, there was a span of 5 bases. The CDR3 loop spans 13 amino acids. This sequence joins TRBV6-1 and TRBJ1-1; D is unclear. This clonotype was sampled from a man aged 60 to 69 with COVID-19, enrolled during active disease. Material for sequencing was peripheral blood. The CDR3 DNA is TGTGCCAGCAGTGAAACTAAGAACACTGAAGCTTTCTTT. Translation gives CASSETKNTEAFF.